This T cell receptor beta chain was sequenced for a study of CD8 T cells in Susac syndrome (dated by TCRdb to between 2018 and 2020). In the study overall: Repertoire sequencing was used to test whether CD8+ T cell activation and differentiation in Susac syndrome was antigen driven.

The junction shows trimming of 4 bases on V and 0 bases on J, plus 13 bases between the germline ends. As encoded in the germline V gene, CDR1 is SGHAT while CDR2 is FQNNGV. The CDR3 has 15 amino acids, counting the end cysteine and phenylalanine. Left in the record is the CDR3 DNA by itself, 45 bases read in frame from the first base. High-throughput TCR beta sequencing profiled peripheral blood CD8+ and CD4+ T cells from healthy donors, Susac syndrome patients and multiple sclerosis patients. The multiple sclerosis controls were treatment-naive patients whose relapsing-remitting disease, either stable or active, fulfilled the revised McDonald criteria. CD8+ TEMRA cells were enriched by FACS, while bulk CD8+ and CD4+ T cells were purified by magnetic negative isolation. Blood was collected in EDTA tubes and processed within 24 hours, with PBMCs isolated through density gradient centrifugation. PBMCs intended for TCR sequencing were cryopreserved in liquid nitrogen and were subsequently thawed in a 37 degrees C water bath. The sorted or isolated CD4+, CD8+ and CD8+ TEMRA cells had a purity of 90% or higher.

The full study reports these points: The TCR sequencing and HLA analysis was acknowledged to have included a relatively small number of individuals.

About this clonotype itself: Its cognate antigen has yet to be identified. No much larger clonotype is one base removed from it; base qualities were not supplied.

RNA was extracted using the RNeasy kit, and about 0.45 to 1 microgram was reverse transcribed with random hexamers. TCR beta CDR3 regions were amplified with the immunoSEQ multiplex PCR assay covering 54 Vbeta and 13 Jbeta segments. PCR amplification bias was corrected by using a synthetic template baseline for primer optimization and computational correction. The published analysis was carried out like this. Only productive sequences were kept, with reads annotated to V, D and J genes according to IMGT and analyzed in immunoSEQ Analyzer. To calculate clonality, Shannon entropy was normalized by log2 of the number of productive unique sequences and then subtracted from one. For each patient and control, public and private clones were evaluated within the 100 most prevalent clones. Clones were defined as Susac-specific when absent from the healthy and MS cohorts, from over 950 published viral clones and from other ImmuneACCESS disease sequences. TCRdb reanalyzed the raw reads on its own, using fastp at Q25 for trimming and MiXCR for clone calling, and kept in-frame beta chains. For every CDR3 protein sequence, its rows merge into one entry that carries the most common genes and DNA. TCRdb, rather than the study authors, made the V and J calls. The sample data list about 300,000 distinct CDR3 sequences, and 92% of these were observed just once. The ten largest clones capture about 0.063% of the sample.

The sample taken for sequencing was CD4+ T cells from PBMCs. This receptor chain uses TRBV11-2 and TRBJ2-7; the D gene is possibly TRBD1, with 5 bases matching. The TCR was taken from a human donor with multiple sclerosis. The nucleotide sequence is given as TGTGCCAGCAGCTCCCTAGTTGGGGCCTCCTACGAGCAGTACTTC. This translates into CASSSLVGASYEQYF.